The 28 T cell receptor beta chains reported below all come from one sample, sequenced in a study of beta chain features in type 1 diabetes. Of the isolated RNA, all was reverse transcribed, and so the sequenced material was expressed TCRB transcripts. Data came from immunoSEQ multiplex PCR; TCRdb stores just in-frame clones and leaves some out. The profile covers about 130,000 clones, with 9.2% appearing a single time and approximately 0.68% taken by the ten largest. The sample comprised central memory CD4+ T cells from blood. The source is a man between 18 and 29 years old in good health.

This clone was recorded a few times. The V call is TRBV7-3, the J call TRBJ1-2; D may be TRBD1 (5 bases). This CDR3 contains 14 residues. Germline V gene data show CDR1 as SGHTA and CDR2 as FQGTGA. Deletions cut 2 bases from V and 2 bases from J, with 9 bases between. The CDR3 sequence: CASSLSPGNYGYTF. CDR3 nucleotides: TGTGCCAGCAGCTTATCCCCAGGGAACTATGGCTACACCTTC.

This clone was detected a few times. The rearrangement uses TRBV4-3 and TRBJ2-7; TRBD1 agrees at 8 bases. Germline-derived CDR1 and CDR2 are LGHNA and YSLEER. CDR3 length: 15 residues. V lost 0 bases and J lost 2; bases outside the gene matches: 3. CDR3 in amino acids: CASSQERTGPYEQYF. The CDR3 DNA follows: TGCGCCAGCAGCCAAGAGCGGACAGGGCCCTACGAGCAGTACTTC.

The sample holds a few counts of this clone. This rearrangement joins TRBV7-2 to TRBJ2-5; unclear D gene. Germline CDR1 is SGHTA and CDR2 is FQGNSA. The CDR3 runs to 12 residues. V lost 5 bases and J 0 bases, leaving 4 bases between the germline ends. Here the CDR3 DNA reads TGTGCCAGCAGCCAGTACCAAGAGACCCAGTACTTC. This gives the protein CASSQYQETQYF. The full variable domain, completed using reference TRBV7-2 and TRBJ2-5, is GAGVSQSPSNKVTEKGKDVELRCDPISGHTALYWYRQSLGQGLEFLIYFQGNSAPDKSGLPSDRFSAERTGGSVSTLTIQRTQQEDSAVYLCASSQYQETQYFGPGTRLLVL.

The CDR3 region is CASSPGTTGAKNIQYF. For the CDR3, the DNA is TGTGCCAGCAGCCCGGGGACAACTGGGGCCAAAAACATTCAGTACTTC. The V and J genes are TRBV11-1 and TRBJ2-4; possible D gene TRBD1, 6 bases. V lost 5 bases and J 1 base, leaving 15 bases between the germline ends. This CDR3 region has 16 residues. From germline, CDR1 is SGHAT and CDR2 FQDESV (reference sequence).

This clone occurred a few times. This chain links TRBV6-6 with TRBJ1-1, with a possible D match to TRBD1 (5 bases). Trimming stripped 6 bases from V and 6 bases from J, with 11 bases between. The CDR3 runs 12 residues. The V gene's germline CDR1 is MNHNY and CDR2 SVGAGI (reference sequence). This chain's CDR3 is CASSQGRAEAFF. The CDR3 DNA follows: TGTGCCAGCAGCCAAGGCAGGGCTGAAGCTTTCTTT.

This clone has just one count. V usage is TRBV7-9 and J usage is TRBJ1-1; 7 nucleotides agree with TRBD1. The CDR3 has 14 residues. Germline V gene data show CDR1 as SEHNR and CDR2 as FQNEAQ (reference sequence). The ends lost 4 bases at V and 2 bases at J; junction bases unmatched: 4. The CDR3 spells CASSWDSINTEAFF. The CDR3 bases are TGTGCCAGCAGCTGGGACAGTATTAACACTGAAGCTTTCTTT. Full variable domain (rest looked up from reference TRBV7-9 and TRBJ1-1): DTGVSQNPRHKITKRGQNVTFRCDPISEHNRLYWYRQTLGQGPEFLTYFQNEAQLEKSRLLSDRFSAERPKGSFSTLEIQRTEQGDSAMYLCASSWDSINTEAFFGQGTRLTVV.

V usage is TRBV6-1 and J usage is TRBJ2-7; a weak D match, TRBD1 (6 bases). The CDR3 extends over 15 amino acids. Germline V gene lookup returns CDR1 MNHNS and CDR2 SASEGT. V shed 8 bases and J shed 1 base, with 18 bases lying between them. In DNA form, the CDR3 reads TGTGCCAGCCGCCACCCGGTGGGGGCATCCTACGAGCAGTACTTC. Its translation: CASRHPVGASYEQYF.

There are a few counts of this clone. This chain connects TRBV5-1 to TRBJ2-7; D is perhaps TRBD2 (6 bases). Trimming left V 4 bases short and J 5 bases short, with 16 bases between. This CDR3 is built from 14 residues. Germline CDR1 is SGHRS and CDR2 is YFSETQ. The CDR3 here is CASSRPGTADEQYF. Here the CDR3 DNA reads TGCGCCAGCAGCAGACCCGGGACTGCCGACGAGCAGTACTTC.

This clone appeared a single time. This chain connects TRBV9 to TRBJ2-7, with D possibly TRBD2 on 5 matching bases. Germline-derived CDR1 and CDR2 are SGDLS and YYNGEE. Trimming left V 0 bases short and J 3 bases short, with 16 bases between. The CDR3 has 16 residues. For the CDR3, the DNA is TGTGCCAGCAGCGTAGGGGAGAGCGGTATATACTACGAGCAGTACTTC. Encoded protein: CASSVGESGIYYEQYF.

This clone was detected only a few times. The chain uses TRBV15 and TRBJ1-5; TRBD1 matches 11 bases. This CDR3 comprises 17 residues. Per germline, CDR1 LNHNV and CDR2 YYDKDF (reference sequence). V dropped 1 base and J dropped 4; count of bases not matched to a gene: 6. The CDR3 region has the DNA TGTGCCACCAGCAGAGCCTTGGGGGACAGGGGGAATCAGCCCCAGCATTTT. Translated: CATSRALGDRGNQPQHF.

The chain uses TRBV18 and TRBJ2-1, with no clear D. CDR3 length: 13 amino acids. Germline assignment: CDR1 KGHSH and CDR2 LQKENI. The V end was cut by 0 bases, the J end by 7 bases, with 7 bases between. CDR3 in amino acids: CASSPPAGNEQFF. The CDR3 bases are TGTGCCAGCTCACCACCTGCCGGGAATGAGCAGTTCTTC.

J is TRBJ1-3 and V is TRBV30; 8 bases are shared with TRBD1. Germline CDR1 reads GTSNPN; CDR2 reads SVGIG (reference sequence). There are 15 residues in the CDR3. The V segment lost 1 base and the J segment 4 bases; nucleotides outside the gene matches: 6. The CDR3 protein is CAWSDSTGVGNTIYF. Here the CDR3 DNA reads TGTGCCTGGAGTGACTCGACAGGGGTCGGAAACACCATATATTTT.

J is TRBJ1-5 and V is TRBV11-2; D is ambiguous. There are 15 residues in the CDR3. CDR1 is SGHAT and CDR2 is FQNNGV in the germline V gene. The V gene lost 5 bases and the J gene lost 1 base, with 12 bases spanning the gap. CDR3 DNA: TGTGCCAGCAGCCCTGGTACGGGAAGCAATCAGCCCCAGCATTTT. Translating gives CASSPGTGSNQPQHF.

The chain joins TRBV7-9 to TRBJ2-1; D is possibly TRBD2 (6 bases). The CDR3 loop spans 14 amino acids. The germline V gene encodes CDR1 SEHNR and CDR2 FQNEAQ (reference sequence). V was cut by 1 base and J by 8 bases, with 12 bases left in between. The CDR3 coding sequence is TGTGCCAGCAGCTTAGGACAGCCGGGGGATGAGCAGTTCTTC. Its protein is CASSLGQPGDEQFF.

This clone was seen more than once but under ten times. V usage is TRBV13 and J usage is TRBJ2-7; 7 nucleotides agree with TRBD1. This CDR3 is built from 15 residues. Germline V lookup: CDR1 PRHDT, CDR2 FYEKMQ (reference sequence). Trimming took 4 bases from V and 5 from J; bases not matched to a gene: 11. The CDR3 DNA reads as TGTGCCAGCAGCTCACCGACAGGGAGTGTCAACGAGCAGTACTTC. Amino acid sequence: CASSSPTGSVNEQYF. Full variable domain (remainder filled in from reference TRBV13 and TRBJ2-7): AAGVIQSPRHLIKEKRETATLKCYPIPRHDTVYWYQQGPGQDPQFLISFYEKMQSDKGSIPDRFSAQQFSDYHSELNMSSLELGDSALYFCASSSPTGSVNEQYFGPGTRLTVT.

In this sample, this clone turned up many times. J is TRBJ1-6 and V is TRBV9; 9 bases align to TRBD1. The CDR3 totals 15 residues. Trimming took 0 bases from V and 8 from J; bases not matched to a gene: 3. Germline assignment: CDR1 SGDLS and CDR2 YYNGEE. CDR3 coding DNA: TGTGCCAGCAGCGTAGGGGGACAGGGCTATTCACCCCTCCACTTT. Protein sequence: CASSVGGQGYSPLHF.

The CDR3 coding sequence is TGTGCCAGCAGCAAAGTGGCAGGGCCTCTTCGCAATCAGCCCCAGCATTTT. This gives the protein CASSKVAGPLRNQPQHF. The chain employs TRBV21-1 and TRBJ1-5; whether TRBD1, the table's D call, matches the DNA was not checked. TRBV21-1 is an annotated pseudogene. The CDR3 extends over 17 amino acids.

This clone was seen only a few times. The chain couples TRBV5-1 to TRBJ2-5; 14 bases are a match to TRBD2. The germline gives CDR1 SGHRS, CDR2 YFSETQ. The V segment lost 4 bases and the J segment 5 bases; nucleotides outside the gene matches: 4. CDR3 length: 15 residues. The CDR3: CASSPGLAGVETQYF. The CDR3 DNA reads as TGCGCCAGCAGCCCGGGACTAGCGGGGGTGGAGACCCAGTACTTC.

The CDR3 protein is CASRSRPGQNYGYTF. For the CDR3, the DNA is TGTGCCAGCAGATCTAGACCGGGACAGAACTATGGCTACACCTTC. J is TRBJ1-2 and V is TRBV7-6, with 7 bases fitting TRBD1. The germline CDR1 and CDR2 sequences are SGHVS and FNYEAQ. This CDR3 is built from 15 residues. After removal of 6 bases from V and 2 bases from J, the junction contained 9 bases not matched to a gene.

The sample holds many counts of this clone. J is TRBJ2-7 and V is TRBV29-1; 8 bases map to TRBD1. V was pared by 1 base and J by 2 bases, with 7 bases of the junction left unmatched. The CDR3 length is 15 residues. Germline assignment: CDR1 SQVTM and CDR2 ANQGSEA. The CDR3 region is CSVEARDRGAYEQYF. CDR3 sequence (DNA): TGCAGCGTTGAAGCCCGCGACAGGGGCGCCTACGAGCAGTACTTC.

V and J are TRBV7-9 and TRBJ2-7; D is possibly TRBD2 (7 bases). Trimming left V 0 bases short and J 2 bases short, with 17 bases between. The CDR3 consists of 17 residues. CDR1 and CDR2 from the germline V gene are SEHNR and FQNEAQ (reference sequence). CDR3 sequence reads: CASSLARGAGAAYEQYF. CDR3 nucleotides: TGTGCCAGCAGCTTAGCCCGGGGGGCTGGGGCTGCCTACGAGCAGTACTTC.

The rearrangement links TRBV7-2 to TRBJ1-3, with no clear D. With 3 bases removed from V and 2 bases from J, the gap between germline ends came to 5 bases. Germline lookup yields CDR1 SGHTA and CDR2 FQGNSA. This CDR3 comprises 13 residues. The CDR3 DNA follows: TGTGCCAGCAGCTTCGGGGCTGGAAACACCATATATTTT. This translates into CASSFGAGNTIYF. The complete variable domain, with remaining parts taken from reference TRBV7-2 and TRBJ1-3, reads GAGVSQSPSNKVTEKGKDVELRCDPISGHTALYWYRQSLGQGLEFLIYFQGNSAPDKSGLPSDRFSAERTGGSVSTLTIQRTQQEDSAVYLCASSFGAGNTIYFGEGSWLTVV.

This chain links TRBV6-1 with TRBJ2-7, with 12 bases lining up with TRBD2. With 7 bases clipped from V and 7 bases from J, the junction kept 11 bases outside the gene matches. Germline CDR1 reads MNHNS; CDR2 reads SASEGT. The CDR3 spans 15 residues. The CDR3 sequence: CASKELAGGLGEQYF. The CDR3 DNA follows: TGTGCCAGCAAGGAACTAGCGGGGGGTCTGGGGGAGCAGTACTTC.

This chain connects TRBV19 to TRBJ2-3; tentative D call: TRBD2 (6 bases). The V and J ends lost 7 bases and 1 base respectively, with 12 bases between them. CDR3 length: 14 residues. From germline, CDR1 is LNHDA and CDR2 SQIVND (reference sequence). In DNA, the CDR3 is TGTGCCAGTACCCCTGGCGGGGGCACAGATACGCAGTATTTT. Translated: CASTPGGGTDTQYF.

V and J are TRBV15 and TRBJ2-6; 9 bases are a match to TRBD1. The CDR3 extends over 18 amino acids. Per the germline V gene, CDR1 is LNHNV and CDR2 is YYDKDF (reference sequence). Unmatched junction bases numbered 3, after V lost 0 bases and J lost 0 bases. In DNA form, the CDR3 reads TGTGCCACCAGCAGAGATGGGACAGGGTCCTCTGGGGCCAACGTCCTGACTTTC. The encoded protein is CATSRDGTGSSGANVLTF. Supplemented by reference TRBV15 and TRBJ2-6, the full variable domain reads DAMVIQNPRYQVTQFGKPVTLSCSQTLNHNVMYWYQQKSSQAPKLLFHYYDKDFNNEADTPDNFQSRRPNTSFCFLDIRSPGLGDTAMYLCATSRDGTGSSGANVLTFGAGSRLTVL.

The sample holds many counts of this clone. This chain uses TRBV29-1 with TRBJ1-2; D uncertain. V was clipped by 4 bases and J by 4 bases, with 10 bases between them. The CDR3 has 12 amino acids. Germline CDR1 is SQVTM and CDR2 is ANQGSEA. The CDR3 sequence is CSVGSYLYGYTF. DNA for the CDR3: TGCAGCGTTGGCAGTTACCTCTATGGCTACACCTTC.

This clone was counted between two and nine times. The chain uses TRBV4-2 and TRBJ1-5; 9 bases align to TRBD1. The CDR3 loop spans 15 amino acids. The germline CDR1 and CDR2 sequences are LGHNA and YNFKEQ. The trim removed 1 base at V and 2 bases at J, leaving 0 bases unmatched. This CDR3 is CASSQGTGGNQPQHF. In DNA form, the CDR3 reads TGTGCCAGCAGCCAAGGGACAGGGGGCAATCAGCCCCAGCATTTT.

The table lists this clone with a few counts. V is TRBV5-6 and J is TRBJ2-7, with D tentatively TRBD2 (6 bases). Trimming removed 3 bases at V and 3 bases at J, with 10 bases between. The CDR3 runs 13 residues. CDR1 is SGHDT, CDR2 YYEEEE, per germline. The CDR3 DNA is TGTGCCAGCAGCTCAATGGGGGGCTACGAGCAGTACTTC. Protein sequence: CASSSMGGYEQYF.